The clone carrying this TCR beta chain was detected only a few times. Library preparation (for TCRbeta) was performed with unique molecular identifiers. TCRdb re-called the PCR reads through MiXCR, storing one row per CDR3 protein. The data show 210,000 or so distinct CDR3 sequences, approximately 9% seen once. This record comes from a study of T-cell reconstitution after alpha-beta-depleted transplantation in children. The CDR3 covers 12 residues. V lost 5 bases to trimming and J lost 4 bases, with 11 bases between them. From germline, CDR1 is DFQATT and CDR2 SNEGSKA (reference sequence). The receptor was isolated from a human donor who donated a stem cell graft to a child with acute lymphoblastic leukemia. V gene TRBV20-1 combines with J gene TRBJ1-1; D remains unclear. Sequencing was performed on PBMCs from the stem cell graft donor, taken from the stem cell graft. The CDR3 is CSAGGIATEAFF. CDR3 nucleotides: TGCAGTGCTGGCGGGATAGCCACTGAAGCTTTCTTT.